A selection of T cell receptor beta chains follows, all from one sample in a study of T-cell memory formation after mild COVID-19. MiXCR was run by TCRdb on the 5' RACE reads, yielding one entry per CDR3 protein. The table includes around 200,000 distinct CDR3 sequences, roughly a tenth detected once. Sequencing input: PBMCs or a T cell subset sorted from them (not recorded which). These receptors originate from a man between 18 and 29 years old who had mild COVID-19 (a few samples of this study predate the infection). Cell type and time point are not known. The CDR3 runs from the conserved cysteine through the conserved F or W. Each record gives: V gene, J gene, D gene, clone size, CDR3 DNA, CDR3 protein. A D gene is named only where the DNA matches it firmly. The listing skips clone size in some rows; elsewhere it reads once, few, many or a size class.

V: TRBV5-1; J: TRBJ2-3; D: TRBD2; size: .; DNA: TGCGCCAGCAGCCGTAAAGCCAGCGGGGGGGCCATGTCTCCAGATACGCAGTATTTT; CDR3: CASSRKASGGAMSPDTQYF
V: TRBV24-1; J: TRBJ2-3; D: TRBD2; size: few; DNA: TGTGCCAGCGGGGGGGAGCACACAGATACGCAGTATTTT; CDR3: CASGGEHTDTQYF
V: TRBV11-3; J: TRBJ2-3; D: .; size: few; DNA: TGTGCCAGCAGCGGCAGGGGTCGGGATACGCAGTATTTT; CDR3: CASSGRGRDTQYF
V: TRBV12-3/TRBV12-4; J: TRBJ2-3; D: .; size: .; DNA: TGTGCCAGCAGGGGCTACCGAAAGACCACGCAGTATTTT; CDR3: CASRGYRKTTQYF
V: TRBV5-1; J: TRBJ2-5; D: TRBD1; size: .; DNA: TGCGCCAGCAGACAGGATCGGACAGGGGGCTGGGAGACCCAGTACTTC; CDR3: CASRQDRTGGWETQYF
V: TRBV18; J: TRBJ2-5; D: TRBD2; size: few; DNA: TGTGCCAGCTCACCACTACGGGGGGAAGAGACCCAGTACTTC; CDR3: CASSPLRGEETQYF
V: TRBV7-6; J: TRBJ2-1; D: .; size: .; DNA: TGTGCCAGCAGCTTTTCTAGGGCCGAGGCGGGTGAGCAGTTCTTC; CDR3: CASSFSRAEAGEQFF
V: TRBV7-2; J: TRBJ2-3; D: .; size: few; DNA: TGTGCCAGCAGGGAGGGGGCTTTGGCCGCAGATACGCAGTATTTT; CDR3: CASREGALAADTQYF
V: TRBV5-1; J: TRBJ1-4; D: .; size: .; DNA: TGCGCCAGCAGCCCGGGACAAGCGAATTATTTTGAAAAACTGTTTTTT; CDR3: CASSPGQANYFEKLFF
V: TRBV20-1; J: TRBJ1-5; D: .; size: .; DNA: TGCAGTGCCCCGGTGCGGAGCAATCAGCCCCAGCATTTT; CDR3: CSAPVRSNQPQHF
V: TRBV7-2; J: TRBJ1-1; D: .; size: .; DNA: TGTGCCAGCAGCCCATACGTGAACACTGAAGCTTTCTTT; CDR3: CASSPYVNTEAFF
V: TRBV6-6; J: TRBJ1-5; D: .; size: few; DNA: TGTGCCAGCTGCAGGGCCCCTCAGCCCCAGCATTTT; CDR3: CASCRAPQPQHF
V: TRBV5-1; J: TRBJ2-7; D: TRBD2; size: .; DNA: TGCGCCAGCAGCTGGACTAGCGGATACGAGCAGTACTTC; CDR3: CASSWTSGYEQYF
V: TRBV21-1; J: TRBJ1-2; D: .; size: few; DNA: TGTGCCAGCAGCATTTACGGGTTAGGGGGCTACACCTTC; CDR3: CASSIYGLGGYTF
V: TRBV5-5; J: TRBJ1-2; D: .; size: few; DNA: TGTGCCAGCAGCTACTACAGGAGCAGCTACACCTTC; CDR3: CASSYYRSSYTF
V: TRBV4-3; J: TRBJ2-4; D: TRBD2; size: few; DNA: TGCGCCAGCAGCCAAGTACCCCGGGGAGGGGCCAAAAACATTCAGTACTTC; CDR3: CASSQVPRGGAKNIQYF
V: TRBV7-3; J: TRBJ2-5; D: .; size: few; DNA: TGTGCCAGCAGCTTCATGTGGGGCGAGACCCAGTACTTC; CDR3: CASSFMWGETQYF
V: TRBV5-1; J: TRBJ1-2; D: TRBD1; size: few; DNA: TGCGCCAGCAGCTTGACAGGGGAAAATGGTGGCTACACCTTC; CDR3: CASSLTGENGGYTF
V: TRBV30; J: TRBJ1-1; D: .; size: many; DNA: TGTGCCTGGGAGACGGGGAACACTGAAGCTTTCTTT; CDR3: CAWETGNTEAFF
V: TRBV10-3; J: TRBJ2-5; D: .; size: few; DNA: TGTGCCATCAGCGGGACACACCAAGAGACCCAGTACTTC; CDR3: CAISGTHQETQYF
V: TRBV10-3; J: TRBJ1-3; D: .; size: .; DNA: TGTGCCGTAGTCGGACAGTTCTCTGGAAACACCATATATTTT; CDR3: CAVVGQFSGNTIYF
V: TRBV20-1; J: TRBJ2-1; D: .; size: few; DNA: TGCAGTGCTTATACGATGGGCGCAGGGAATGAGCAGTTCTTC; CDR3: CSAYTMGAGNEQFF
V: TRBV7-3; J: TRBJ2-3; D: TRBD2; size: few; DNA: TGTGCCAGCAGCTCCCTGGGAATAGCGGGAGCTAGCACAGATACGCAGTATTTT; CDR3: CASSSLGIAGASTDTQYF
V: TRBV27; J: TRBJ2-1; D: .; size: .; DNA: TGTGCCAGCAGTAGGGCGGCTACTGACAATGAGCAGTTCTTC; CDR3: CASSRAATDNEQFF
V: TRBV3-1; J: TRBJ1-1; D: .; size: .; DNA: TGTGCCAGCAGCCTTAAGGACAAAATGAACACTGAAGCTTTCTTT; CDR3: CASSLKDKMNTEAFF
V: TRBV7-9; J: TRBJ1-5; D: .; size: many; DNA: TGTGCCAGCAGCCCCCGGCGGGGGCAGCCCCAGCATTTT; CDR3: CASSPRRGQPQHF
V: TRBV7-9; J: TRBJ2-7; D: .; size: .; DNA: TGTGCCAGCAGCTATCGCATGAGGGGGTACGGCTACGAGCAGTACTTC; CDR3: CASSYRMRGYGYEQYF
V: TRBV18; J: TRBJ1-3; D: .; size: .; DNA: TGTGCCAGCTCACCATTCCGTCCTCGGAGTGTCTCTGGAAACACCATATATTTT; CDR3: CASSPFRPRSVSGNTIYF
V: TRBV5-1; J: TRBJ2-5; D: .; size: .; DNA: TGCGCCAGCATGCGATGGGGGACTCCGCAAGAGACCCAGTACTTC; CDR3: CASMRWGTPQETQYF
V: TRBV5-1; J: TRBJ1-1; D: .; size: .; DNA: TGCGCCAGCAGCTTGGGGGGGGACGAGAACACTGAAGCTTTCTTT; CDR3: CASSLGGDENTEAFF
V: TRBV5-5; J: TRBJ2-5; D: .; size: .; DNA: TGTGCCAGCAGATTGAGTGCAGGATCAGAGACCCAGTACTTC; CDR3: CASRLSAGSETQYF
V: TRBV4-1; J: TRBJ1-1; D: .; size: .; DNA: TGCGCCAGCAGCGGACGAACGATGAACACTGAAGCTTTCTTT; CDR3: CASSGRTMNTEAFF
V: TRBV11-2; J: TRBJ2-2; D: .; size: few; DNA: TGTGCCAGCAGCTTAAGGGGGGGTATGACCGGGGAGCTGTTTTTT; CDR3: CASSLRGGMTGELFF
V: TRBV20-1; J: TRBJ2-2; D: .; size: .; DNA: TGCAGTGCTAGAGACCCTAGGACGACGTCCACCGGGGAGCTGTTTTTT; CDR3: CSARDPRTTSTGELFF